Presented here are 23 T cell receptor beta chains from one specimen sequenced in a study of T cell responses to AZD1222 COVID-19 vaccine. Sequencing used immunoSEQ multiplex PCR; TCRdb keeps in-frame clones, though not all of them. The sample has 100,000 to 140,000 clones, more than 80% seen once. Sequencing used peripheral blood, obtained on day 0 of AZD1222 vaccination. These receptors came from an adult in good health.

This chain uses TRBV6-6 with TRBJ1-2; D is undetermined. The germline V gene has CDR1 MNHNY and CDR2 SVGAGI (reference sequence). V lost 3 bases and J lost 8, with 13 bases in between. This CDR3 spans 13 amino acids. The CDR3 sequence: CASSYRTSSGYTF. DNA for the CDR3: TGTGCCAGCAGTTATCGGACCTCCAGCGGCTACACCTTC.

The gene calls are TRBV19 and TRBJ1-2, with D perhaps TRBD1 (5 bases). Per the germline V gene, CDR1 is LNHDA and CDR2 is SQIVND (reference sequence). With 9 bases removed from V and 7 bases from J, the gap between germline ends came to 24 bases. The length of the CDR3 is 15 residues. DNA for the CDR3: TGTGCCAGCCAATTGGGGCGGGATCTAAAGGGTGGCTACACCTTC. Protein sequence: CASQLGRDLKGGYTF. Based on the CDR3 plus reference TRBV19 and TRBJ1-2, the full variable domain is DGGITQSPKYLFRKEGQNVTLSCEQNLNHDAMYWYRQDPGQGLRLIYYSQIVNDFQKGDIAEGYSVSREKKESFPLTVTSAQKNPTAFYLCASQLGRDLKGGYTFGSGTRLTVV.

The rearrangement links TRBV7-9 to TRBJ1-2; D is possibly TRBD1 (5 bases). The CDR3 covers 15 residues. Germline CDR1 SEHNR, CDR2 FQNEAQ (reference sequence). Trimming stripped 5 bases from V and 4 bases from J, with 17 bases between. CDR3 amino acids: CASSLPGTALYGYTF. The DNA of the CDR3 is TGTGCCAGCAGCCTCCCCGGGACGGCGCTCTATGGCTACACCTTC.

The chain is built from TRBV27 and TRBJ2-2; D possibly uses TRBD1 or TRBD2 (5 bases each). The germline V gene encodes CDR1 MNHEY and CDR2 SMNVEV (reference sequence). This CDR3 comprises 15 residues. V shed 6 bases and J shed 1 base, with 12 bases lying between them. Here the CDR3 DNA reads TGTGCCAGCAGGACGGGACCCATGAACACCGGGGAGCTGTTTTTT. Encoded protein: CASRTGPMNTGELFF.

The chain carries TRBV18 and TRBJ2-3; TRBD2 matches at 8 bases. CDR1 KGHSH and CDR2 LQKENI come from the germline V gene. The length of the CDR3 is 18 residues. Trimming took 5 bases from V and 2 from J; bases not matched to a gene: 15. CDR3 DNA: TGTGCCAGCTCATTGACTCTTACTAGCGGCCAAACCACAGATACGCAGTATTTT. Protein sequence: CASSLTLTSGQTTDTQYF.

This clone was observed a handful of times. The chain has TRBV6-2 or TRBV6-3 and TRBJ2-1; D may be TRBD1 (6 bases). CDR3 length equals 15 residues. V dropped 5 bases and J dropped 3 bases, with 14 bases sitting between them. Germline lookup yields CDR1 MNHEY and CDR2 SVGEGT. The CDR3 sequence: CASSGIEGGYNEQFF. CDR3 in DNA: TGTGCCAGCAGTGGAATAGAAGGGGGCTACAATGAGCAGTTCTTC.

This chain joins TRBV12-5 and TRBJ2-3, with 12 bases lining up with TRBD2. The CDR3 extends over 16 amino acids. V gave up 2 bases and J gave up 5 bases; unmatched junction bases: 5. The germline CDR1 and CDR2 sequences are LGHNT and FRNRAP. The CDR3 reads CASGLSTSGRGDTQYF. CDR3 DNA sequence: TGTGCTAGTGGTTTGTCGACTAGCGGGAGAGGAGATACGCAGTATTTT.

This chain joins TRBV7-9 and TRBJ1-1, with 8 bases aligning to TRBD1. The germline V gene encodes CDR1 SEHNR and CDR2 FQNEAQ (reference sequence). With 3 bases clipped from V and 1 base from J, the junction kept 4 bases outside the gene matches. CDR3 length: 15 amino acids. The CDR3 DNA reads as TGTGCCAGCAGCTTTGGGACAGGAACGAACACTGAAGCTTTCTTT. It yields the protein CASSFGTGTNTEAFF.

This sequence joins TRBV28 and TRBJ2-2, with 10 positions matching TRBD2. The J segment lost 2 bases and the V segment lost 4 bases, leaving 1 base of the junction unmatched. The germline gives CDR1 MDHEN, CDR2 SYDVKM. This CDR3 is 15 amino acids long. The CDR3: CASSWTSGNTGELFF. In nucleotides, the CDR3 is TGTGCCAGCAGTTGGACTAGCGGCAACACCGGGGAGCTGTTTTTT.

The chain couples TRBV18 to TRBJ2-3; D is undetermined. The V end was cut by 2 bases, the J end by 2 bases, with 11 bases between. This CDR3 contains 15 residues. Germline V gene lookup returns CDR1 KGHSH and CDR2 LQKENI. The CDR3 nucleotides are TGTGCCAGCTCACCAGGGTCTCCCCACACAGATACGCAGTATTTT. It codes for CASSPGSPHTDTQYF.

The V and J genes are TRBV30 and TRBJ1-2; the D is unclear. The CDR3 sequence is 14 residues long. Germline V gene sequence: CDR1 GTSNPN, CDR2 SVGIG (reference sequence). The V and J ends lost 5 bases and 2 bases respectively, with 15 bases between them. DNA of the CDR3: TGTGCCTGGGGCCGACGGGCGTTAAACTATGGCTACACCTTC. It yields the protein CAWGRRALNYGYTF.

V usage is TRBV29-1 and J usage is TRBJ2-3; tentatively, D is TRBD2 (6 bases). The CDR3 totals 12 residues. Germline V gene sequence: CDR1 SQVTM, CDR2 ANQGSEA. Trimming took off 3 bases at V and 3 bases at J, with 7 bases between the two ends. For the CDR3, the DNA is TGCAGCGTTGACGGGAGAACAGATACGCAGTATTTT. Amino acid sequence: CSVDGRTDTQYF.

In this sample, this clone turned up once. V usage is TRBV2 and J usage is TRBJ2-1; the D gene could be TRBD1 or TRBD2 (5 bases each). The V gene lost 7 bases and the J gene lost 5 bases, with 15 bases spanning the gap. The CDR3 has 14 amino acids. Germline V gene lookup returns CDR1 SNHLY and CDR2 FYNNEI. The DNA for the CDR3 is TGTGCCAGCATTTCAGAGAGGGGAGACAATGAGCAGTTCTTC. Its translation is CASISERGDNEQFF.

The chain is built from TRBV24-1 and TRBJ1-2, with 10 bases that match TRBD1. From germline, CDR1 is KGHDR and CDR2 SFDVKD. The CDR3 loop spans 14 amino acids. V shed 5 bases, J shed 6 bases, and the junction held 5 bases outside the gene matches. The CDR3 region has the DNA TGTGCCACCAGTGTCGCGGGACAGGGGAATGGCTACACCTTC. This translates into CATSVAGQGNGYTF.

The chain combines TRBV30 with TRBJ1-5, with D unresolved. The CDR3 spans 14 residues. Germline loops: CDR1 GTSNPN, CDR2 SVGIG (reference sequence). Deletions cut 7 bases from V and 4 bases from J, with 17 bases between. The CDR3 coding sequence is TGTGCCTACTCCGCCGGGTTGGCGAATCAGCCCCAGCATTTT. Translating gives CAYSAGLANQPQHF.

The chain couples TRBV30 to TRBJ2-1; 10 nucleotides agree with TRBD2. V shed 0 bases and J 5 bases; nucleotides not matched to a gene: 4. The CDR3 is made up of 15 amino acids. Germline loops: CDR1 GTSNPN, CDR2 SVGIG (reference sequence). The CDR3 nucleotides are TGTGCCTGGAGTGTACAACTAGCGGGAAACAATGAGCAGTTCTTC. Protein product: CAWSVQLAGNNEQFF.

There are a few counts of this clone. The chain couples TRBV7-3 to TRBJ2-5, with 10 bases lining up with TRBD2. Trimming took 4 bases from V and 2 from J; bases not matched to a gene: 7. This CDR3 comprises 16 residues. Germline V CDR1 and CDR2: SGHTA, FQGTGA. The chain's CDR3 is CASSSNGLADQETQYF. DNA of the CDR3: TGTGCCAGCAGCTCAAACGGACTAGCGGATCAAGAGACCCAGTACTTC.

The V and J genes are TRBV14 and TRBJ1-2; TRBD1 might be the D (6 bases). The V gene lost 3 bases and the J gene lost 8 bases, with 25 bases spanning the gap. The germline CDR1 and CDR2 sequences are SGHDN and FVKESK. This CDR3 spans 17 amino acids. The CDR3 DNA follows: TGTGCCAGCAGCCACCGAACCGGGACAAGGCCTAATGCGGGCTACACCTTC. Its translation: CASSHRTGTRPNAGYTF.

The V call is TRBV29-1, the J call TRBJ1-2; 12 bases map to TRBD1. This CDR3 has 15 residues. J lost 3 bases, V lost 4 bases, and 6 bases had no gene match. CDR1 is SQVTM and CDR2 is ANQGSEA in the germline V gene. CDR3 loop: CSVGRGTGGDYGYTF. The CDR3 DNA sequence: TGCAGCGTTGGCCGGGGGACAGGGGGCGACTATGGCTACACCTTC. Filled out from reference TRBV29-1 and TRBJ1-2, the complete variable domain reads SAVISQKPSRDICQRGTSLTIQCQVDSQVTMMFWYRQQPGQSLTLIATANQGSEATYESGFVIDKFPISRPNLTFSTLTVSNMSPEDSSIYLCSVGRGTGGDYGYTFGSGTRLTVV.

This chain uses TRBV27 with TRBJ1-4; D may be TRBD1 (5 bases). The germline gives CDR1 MNHEY, CDR2 SMNVEV (reference sequence). V dropped 5 bases and J dropped 7 bases, with 14 bases sitting between them. The CDR3 spans 14 residues. CDR3 in DNA: TGTGCCAGCAGTGTCCGCAGGGACCGTGAAAAACTGTTTTTT. Translating it yields CASSVRRDREKLFF.

The chain uses TRBV18 and TRBJ1-1; 8 bases line up with TRBD1. Germline trimming cut 3 bases from V and 1 base from J; bases unmatched to any gene: 4. This CDR3 has 15 residues. Per germline, CDR1 KGHSH and CDR2 LQKENI. The DNA for the CDR3 is TGTGCCAGCTCACCGGGACAGGCCAAGAACACTGAAGCTTTCTTT. This codes for CASSPGQAKNTEAFF.

The gene calls are TRBV28 and TRBJ2-2; no firm D call. The germline gives CDR1 MDHEN, CDR2 SYDVKM. V lost 1 base and J lost 13, with 10 bases in between. The CDR3 runs 12 residues. In DNA form, the CDR3 reads TGTGCCAGCAGTTTATCTTCTAGTGGGCTGTTTTTT. Translated, it gives CASSLSSSGLFF.

To note about this clone: The junction and the germline gene differ at one end; a read error may be behind it. The rearrangement joins TRBV19 to TRBJ1-5, with TRBD1 matching 11 bases. Germline CDR1 and CDR2: LNHDA and SQIVND (reference sequence). The CDR3 loop spans 14 amino acids. The CDR3 bases are TGTGCCAGTACCTGGACAGGGGGCAACCAGCCCCAGCATTTT. Protein product: CASTWTGGNQPQHF.